This T cell receptor beta chain was found in a study of PD-L1 blockade in urothelial cancer. Study-level information: Samples of blood were analyzed 3 weeks (second dose) and 6 weeks after treatment start. A median roughly 150,000 T cells were found in blood samples.

Findings and caveats of the study: Below-median pretreatment blood TCR clonality was associated with improved progression-free and overall survival.

Data came from immunoSEQ multiplex PCR; TCRdb stores just in-frame clones and leaves some out. The repertoire has some 120,000 clones, about four fifths of them found once; the top ten carry 2.5% to 3.5%. The CDR3 runs to 17 residues. The germline V gene encodes CDR1 SGHRS and CDR2 YFSETQ. The junction had 12 bases not matched to a gene; V was cut back by 4 bases and J by 6 bases. As concerns this clone: Its antigen is as yet unknown.

Sample time point: pretreatment peripheral blood. This TCR was sampled from a man aged 50 to 60 with urothelial cancer. The chain has TRBV5-1 and TRBJ2-3; 12 positions match TRBD2. Here the sequenced sample was PBMCs, taken around atezolizumab (anti-PD-L1) treatment. For the CDR3, the DNA is TGCGCCAGCAGCCTCGGCTCGACTAGCGGGAGTCTTGATACGCAGTATTTT. It encodes CASSLGSTSGSLDTQYF.